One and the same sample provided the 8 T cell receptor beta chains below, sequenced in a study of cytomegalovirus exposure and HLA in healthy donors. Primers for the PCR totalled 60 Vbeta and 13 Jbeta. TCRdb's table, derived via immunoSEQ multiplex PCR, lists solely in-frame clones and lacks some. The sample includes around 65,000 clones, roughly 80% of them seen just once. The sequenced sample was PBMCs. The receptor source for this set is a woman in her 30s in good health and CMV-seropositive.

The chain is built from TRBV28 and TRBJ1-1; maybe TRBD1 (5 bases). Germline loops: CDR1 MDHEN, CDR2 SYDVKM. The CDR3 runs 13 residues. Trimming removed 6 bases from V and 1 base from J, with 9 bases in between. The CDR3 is CASRSTGNTEAFF. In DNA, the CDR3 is TGTGCCAGCAGAAGCACAGGGAACACTGAAGCTTTCTTT.

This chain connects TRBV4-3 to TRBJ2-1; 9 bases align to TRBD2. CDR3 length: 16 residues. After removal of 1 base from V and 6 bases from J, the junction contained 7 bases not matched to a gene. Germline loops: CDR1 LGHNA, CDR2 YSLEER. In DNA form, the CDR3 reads TGCGCCAGCAGCCAAGCGGGACTAGCAGTTGGCAATGAGCAGTTCTTC. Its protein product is CASSQAGLAVGNEQFF.

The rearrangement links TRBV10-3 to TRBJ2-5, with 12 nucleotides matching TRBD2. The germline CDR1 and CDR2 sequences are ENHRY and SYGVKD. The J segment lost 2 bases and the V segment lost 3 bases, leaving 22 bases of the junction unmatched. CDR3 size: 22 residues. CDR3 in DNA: TGTGCCATCAGTGAATCCCCGGGAGCGGCTAGCGGGAGGGCCGTGTTACAAGAGACCCAGTACTTC. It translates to CAISESPGAASGRAVLQETQYF.

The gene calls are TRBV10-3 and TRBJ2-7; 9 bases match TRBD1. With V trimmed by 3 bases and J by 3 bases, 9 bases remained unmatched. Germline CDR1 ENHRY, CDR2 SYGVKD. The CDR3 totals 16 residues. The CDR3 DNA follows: TGTGCCATCAGTGATACCGGGACAGGGAATGACTACGAGCAGTACTTC. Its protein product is CAISDTGTGNDYEQYF.

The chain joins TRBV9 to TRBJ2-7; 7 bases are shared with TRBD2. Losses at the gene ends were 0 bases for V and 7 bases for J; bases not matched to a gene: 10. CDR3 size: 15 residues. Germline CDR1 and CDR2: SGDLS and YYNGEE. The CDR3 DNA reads TGTGCCAGCAGCGTAGGATTCCGCGGGAGTGAGGAGCAGTACTTC. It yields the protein CASSVGFRGSEEQYF.

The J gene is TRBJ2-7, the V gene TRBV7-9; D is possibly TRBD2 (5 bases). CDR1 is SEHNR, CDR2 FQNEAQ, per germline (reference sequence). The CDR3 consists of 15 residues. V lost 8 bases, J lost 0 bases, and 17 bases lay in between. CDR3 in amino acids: CASRGPSTDSYEQYF. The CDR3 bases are TGTGCCAGCCGAGGGCCTTCGACCGACTCCTACGAGCAGTACTTC. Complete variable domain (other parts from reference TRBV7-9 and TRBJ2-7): DTGVSQNPRHKITKRGQNVTFRCDPISEHNRLYWYRQTLGQGPEFLTYFQNEAQLEKSRLLSDRFSAERPKGSFSTLEIQRTEQGDSAMYLCASRGPSTDSYEQYFGPGTRLTVT.

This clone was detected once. CDR3 DNA: TGTGCCAGCGCGTTTGGCGGGAGGGCCGAGAATGAGCAGTTCTTC. Its translation: CASAFGGRAENEQFF. This sequence joins TRBV5-4 and TRBJ2-1; 9 bases line up with TRBD2. The CDR3 runs to 15 residues. Trimming removed 7 bases from V and 7 bases from J; junction bases left unmatched: 12. Germline CDR1 is SGHNT and CDR2 is YYREEE (reference sequence).

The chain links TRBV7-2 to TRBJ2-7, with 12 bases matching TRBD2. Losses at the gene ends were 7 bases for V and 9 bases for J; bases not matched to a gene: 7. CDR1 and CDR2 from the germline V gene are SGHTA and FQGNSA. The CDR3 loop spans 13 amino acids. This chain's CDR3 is CASMTSGSLGQYF. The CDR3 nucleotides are TGTGCCAGCATGACTAGCGGGAGTCTGGGGCAGTACTTC.